This T cell receptor (beta chain) was sequenced during a study of cytomegalovirus exposure and HLA in healthy donors. Study at large: As released early, the data held approximately 80 million unique TCRs from HLA-typed donors.

This PCR relied on a set of 60 Vbeta primers and 13 Jbeta primers. Clones were sequenced by immunoSEQ multiplex PCR, and TCRdb holds only the in-frame ones, with some missing. This table holds some 150,000 clones, approximately 65% found once. This clone was recorded a few times. Its matching antigen is unknown. Study results and caveats: Donors were assumed by presence/absence analyses to have roughly uniform sequencing depth.

Material for sequencing was PBMCs. The sequence derives from a man in his forties in good health and CMV-seronegative.

The CDR3 DNA reads TGTGCCACCAGCAGAGGGGGGACTAGCCTGTCTAATGAGCAGTTCTTC. It is translated as CATSRGGTSLSNEQFF. The V gene is TRBV15, the J gene TRBJ2-1; 9 nucleotides align to TRBD2. V lost 1 base, J lost 7 bases, and 8 bases stayed unmatched. Germline CDR1 reads LNHNV; CDR2 reads YYDKDF (reference sequence). This CDR3 has 16 residues.